A single sample is the source of the 15 T cell receptor beta chains below, sequenced in a study of T cell responses to AZD1222 COVID-19 vaccine. Here immunoSEQ multiplex PCR was the method, and the copy in TCRdb shows in-frame clones only, minus some. The sample lists about 84,000 clones, approximately 83% occurring once. The source was peripheral blood, collected 28 days after the second AZD1222 dose. The receptor source for this set is an adult who received the AZD1222 COVID-19 vaccine.

There are a few counts of this clone. V usage is TRBV7-9 and J usage is TRBJ2-3; no clear D. Trimming stripped 5 bases from V and 4 bases from J, with 10 bases between. The germline gives CDR1 SEHNR, CDR2 FQNEAQ (reference sequence). This CDR3 region has 13 residues. The CDR3 is CASSLLTPDTQYF. CDR3 nucleotide sequence: TGTGCCAGCAGCCTCCTAACCCCAGATACGCAGTATTTT.

The V and J genes are TRBV2 and TRBJ1-2; D unresolved. V was pared by 4 bases and J by 9 bases, with 18 bases between. Germline V gene lookup returns CDR1 SNHLY and CDR2 FYNNEI. The CDR3 sequence is 14 residues long. The CDR3 here is CASSVSATPASYTF. CDR3 nucleotide sequence: TGTGCCAGCAGTGTTTCCGCCACTCCGGCTAGCTACACCTTC.

This chain links TRBV3-1 (or the pseudogene TRBV3-2) with TRBJ2-1; possibly TRBD2 for D (6 bases). The CDR3 is 13 amino acids. V dropped 0 bases and J dropped 12 bases, with 12 bases sitting between them. In germline, CDR1 is LGHDT, CDR2 YNNKEL (reference sequence). For the CDR3, the DNA is TGTGCCAGCAGCCAAGACCGGGGGTGGAGGCAGTTCTTC. This encodes CASSQDRGWRQFF.

The chain links TRBV2 to TRBJ1-2; D gene uncertain. The CDR3 has 15 residues. Trimming cost V 7 bases and J 1 base, with 16 bases left between them. Germline lookup yields CDR1 SNHLY and CDR2 FYNNEI. This CDR3 is CASISNGHFNYGYTF. For the CDR3, the DNA is TGTGCCAGCATCAGTAATGGCCACTTTAACTATGGCTACACCTTC.

The V call is TRBV29-1, the J call TRBJ2-7; D is unclear. There are 12 residues in the CDR3. The germline gives CDR1 SQVTM, CDR2 ANQGSEA. The V and J ends lost 6 bases and 6 bases respectively, with 15 bases between them. CDR3 bases: TGCAGCGTCTTATTGGACGCCGGCGAGCAGTACGTC. Protein sequence: CSVLLDAGEQYV.

The gene calls are TRBV11-3 and TRBJ1-1; 8 nucleotides match TRBD1. CDR3 length equals 14 residues. Per the germline V gene, CDR1 is SGHNT and CDR2 is YENEEA. The trim removed 5 bases at V and 3 bases at J, leaving 5 bases unmatched. The CDR3 nucleotides read TGTGCCAGCAGCCCAGGGGGCGCGTACACTGAAGCTTTCTTT. It yields the protein CASSPGGAYTEAFF.

V and J are TRBV7-2 and TRBJ2-6; D is ambiguous. V was pared by 1 base and J by 0 bases, with 13 bases between. Germline CDR1 SGHTA, CDR2 FQGNSA. The CDR3 is 18 residues long. CDR3 in DNA: TGTGCCAGCAGCTTAGTGTCCGGGCGGTTCTCTGGGGCCAACGTCCTGACTTTC. It is translated as CASSLVSGRFSGANVLTF.

This clone was found a few times. This chain links TRBV9 with TRBJ2-7, with D possibly TRBD1 on 6 matching bases. The V end lost 0 bases, the J end lost 2 bases, and 12 bases lay between the germline ends. The CDR3 length is 15 residues. The germline V gene has CDR1 SGDLS and CDR2 YYNGEE. The CDR3 DNA sequence: TGTGCCAGCAGCGTAGAACCACAGGGTCCCTACGAGCAGTACTTC. Its protein product is CASSVEPQGPYEQYF.

The rearrangement uses TRBV11-3 and TRBJ2-1; TRBD1 matches 9 bases. The germline V gene has CDR1 SGHNT and CDR2 YENEEA. The CDR3 is made up of 13 amino acids. V dropped 4 bases and J dropped 10; count of bases not matched to a gene: 5. This chain's CDR3 is CASSWDRAQEQFF. The CDR3 DNA is TGTGCCAGCAGCTGGGACAGGGCGCAGGAGCAGTTCTTC.

The chain employs TRBV6-4 and TRBJ2-6, with D unclear. Trimming took off 0 bases at V and 2 bases at J, with 8 bases between the two ends. Germline loops: CDR1 MRHNA, CDR2 SNTAGT. CDR3 length: 16 residues. The CDR3 DNA follows: TGTGCCAGCAGTGACTCGGGATCTGCTGGGGCCAACGTCCTGACTTTC. This codes for CASSDSGSAGANVLTF.

The V and J genes are TRBV7-2 and TRBJ2-1, with D hard to call. CDR1 and CDR2 (germline): SGHTA, FQGNSA. The CDR3 has 16 residues. Trimming removed 1 base from V and 0 bases from J, with 10 bases in between. The DNA for the CDR3 is TGTGCCAGCAGCTTAGGGCGGACGAGCTCCTACAATGAGCAGTTCTTC. Translating gives CASSLGRTSSYNEQFF.

The chain joins TRBV24-1 to TRBJ2-5; D gene unclear. The CDR3 contains 14 residues. Germline lookup yields CDR1 KGHDR and CDR2 SFDVKD. V lost 3 bases and J 3 bases, leaving 10 bases between the germline ends. The CDR3 bases are TGTGCCACCAGTGATCAAAGGACCGAAGAGACCCAGTACTTC. Translated: CATSDQRTEETQYF.

The chain employs TRBV24-1 and TRBJ1-4; no clear D gene. V gave up 3 bases and J gave up 8 bases, with 15 bases separating them. Germline V gives CDR1 KGHDR, CDR2 SFDVKD. The CDR3 consists of 15 residues. The CDR3 loop is CATSDPTTDREKLFF. As DNA, the CDR3 is TGTGCCACCAGTGATCCAACAACGGATAGGGAAAAACTGTTTTTT.

V and J are TRBV19 and TRBJ2-1; D perhaps matches TRBD1 (5 bases). The CDR3 has 12 amino acids. Germline V gene lookup returns CDR1 LNHDA and CDR2 SQIVND (reference sequence). V was pared by 5 bases and J by 4 bases, with 6 bases between. The CDR3, as DNA: TGTGCCAGTAGTCACAGGTACAATGAGCAGTTCTTC. This gives the protein CASSHRYNEQFF. Based on the CDR3 plus reference TRBV19 and TRBJ2-1, the full variable domain is DGGITQSPKYLFRKEGQNVTLSCEQNLNHDAMYWYRQDPGQGLRLIYYSQIVNDFQKGDIAEGYSVSREKKESFPLTVTSAQKNPTAFYLCASSHRYNEQFFGPGTRLTVL.

The chain employs TRBV15 and TRBJ2-7; perhaps TRBD1 as D (5 bases). This CDR3 is built from 14 residues. The germline gives CDR1 LNHNV, CDR2 YYDKDF (reference sequence). The V end lost 3 bases, the J end lost 2 bases, and 11 bases lay between the germline ends. The CDR3 sequence is CATSSATEPYEQYF. The CDR3 bases are TGTGCCACCAGCAGCGCGACAGAGCCCTACGAGCAGTACTTC.